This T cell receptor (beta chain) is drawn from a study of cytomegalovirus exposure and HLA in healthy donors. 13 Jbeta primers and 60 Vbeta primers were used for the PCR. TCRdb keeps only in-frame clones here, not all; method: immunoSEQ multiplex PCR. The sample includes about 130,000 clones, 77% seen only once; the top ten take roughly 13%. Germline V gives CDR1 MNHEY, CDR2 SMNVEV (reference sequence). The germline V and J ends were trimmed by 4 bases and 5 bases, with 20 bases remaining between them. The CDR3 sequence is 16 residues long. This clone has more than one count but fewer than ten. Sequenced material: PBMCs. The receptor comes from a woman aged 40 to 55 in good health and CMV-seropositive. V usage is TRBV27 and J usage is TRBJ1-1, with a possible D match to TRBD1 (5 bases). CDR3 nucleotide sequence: TGTGCCAGCAGTTATCAGGGTGTTGGGATAAGGACTGAAGCTTTCTTT. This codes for CASSYQGVGIRTEAFF.